The entry below describes one TCR beta chain. Its antigen is not known. Negative isolation was used for CD8+ and CD4+ T cells and FACS enrichment for TEMRA cells. The data derive from a study of CD8 T cells in Susac syndrome. Study-wide findings and caveats: The study recognized that the number of individuals in its TCR sequencing and HLA analysis was relatively small.

Germline CDR1 DFQATT, CDR2 SNEGSKA (reference sequence). The CDR3 has 14 residues. Trimming took off 4 bases at V and 2 bases at J, with 15 bases between the two ends. RNA was extracted with the RNeasy kit, and a quantity of about 0.45 to 1 ug was reverse transcribed using random hexamers. An immunoSEQ multiplex PCR amplified TCR beta CDR3 over 54 Vbeta and 13 Jbeta. TCRdb called the immunoSEQ multiplex PCR reads again in MiXCR, with one record for every CDR3 protein. The repertoire holds about 180,000 distinct CDR3 sequences, with 85% to 95% as singletons. V and J are TRBV20-1 and TRBJ2-7, with D tentatively TRBD1 (5 bases). Sequencing was done on a sample of CD8+ T cells from PBMCs. This clonotype was obtained from a human donor with multiple sclerosis. The CDR3 DNA reads TGCAGTGCTACTCAGGGTTGGGGAACCTACGAGCAGTACTTC. This translates into CSATQGWGTYEQYF.